A single T cell receptor beta chain is shown here with its context. The source of the sample is a study of T cell changes during pregnancy in multiple sclerosis. Germline V CDR1 and CDR2: MNHNS, SASEGT. V was clipped by 6 bases and J by 4 bases; unmatched bases: 8. This CDR3 contains 15 residues. Sequenced by immunoSEQ multiplex PCR; TCRdb stores in-frame clones only, minus some. This sample carries approximately 50,000 clones, less than 95% of them seen once, and the ten largest clones take around 0.34%. This receptor was obtained from a female donor with multiple sclerosis, enrolled in a pregnancy study. The V gene is TRBV6-1, the J gene TRBJ2-3, with 9 bases identical to TRBD2. This specimen consisted of CD4+ T cells from peripheral blood mononuclear cells, obtained in the third trimester of pregnancy. The CDR3: CASRISSGKSDTQYF. CDR3 bases: TGTGCCAGCAGAATCTCTAGCGGGAAGTCAGATACGCAGTATTTT.